This T cell receptor beta chain was identified in a study of blood T cell repertoires in COVID-19. As for the study in general: Samples taken during acute and convalescent COVID-19 were collected in the United States, Italy and Spain. PBMCs, B-cell-depleted T cells, or T cells provided the cDNA or gDNA that made up the material.

As handled by the study authors: By means of reference gene primer amplification, nucleated cell counts were estimated. This table comes from immunoSEQ multiplex PCR, and its TCRdb copy is limited to in-frame clones, with some not included. That table furnishes V, J and clone size, whereas the DNA furnished D and trimming. The table has about 290,000 clones, around four fifths seen once. CDR1 MDHEN and CDR2 SYDVKM come from the germline V gene. The CDR3 contains 17 residues. Trimming at V came to 3 bases and at J to 2 bases, leaving 8 bases not matched to a gene. The sequenced material came from peripheral blood. The V and J genes are TRBV28 and TRBJ1-5; 9 bases are a match to TRBD1. This TCR was sampled from a woman aged 50 to 60 with active or convalescent COVID-19. The DNA for the CDR3 is TGTGCCAGCAGTTTCTACAGGGGGCGTCCTGGCAATCAGCCCCAGCATTTT. Translation: CASSFYRGRPGNQPQHF.